This TCR beta chain was identified during a study of cytomegalovirus exposure and HLA in healthy donors. Study outcomes and limitations: A later examination showed that TCR association rates differed by HLA locus, with DRB1 most and HLA-C fewest.

There are a few counts of this clone. The antigen is unknown. V shed 5 bases, J shed 10 bases, and the junction held 10 bases outside the gene matches. The CDR3 is made up of 16 amino acids. CDR1 is SGHAT and CDR2 is FQNNGV in the germline V gene. Amplification used 60 Vbeta primers and 13 Jbeta primers. Produced via immunoSEQ multiplex PCR; TCRdb's table is partial and in-frame only. The sample lists some 200,000 clones; around 80% were seen once. Sequenced input: PBMCs. The chain links TRBV11-2 to TRBJ2-1, with 14 bases identical to TRBD2. The receptor's source is a woman aged 55-69 years in good health and CMV-seropositive. The CDR3 protein is CASSTPGLAGAGEQFF. The DNA for the CDR3 is TGTGCCAGCAGCACCCCGGGACTAGCGGGAGCAGGGGAGCAGTTCTTC.